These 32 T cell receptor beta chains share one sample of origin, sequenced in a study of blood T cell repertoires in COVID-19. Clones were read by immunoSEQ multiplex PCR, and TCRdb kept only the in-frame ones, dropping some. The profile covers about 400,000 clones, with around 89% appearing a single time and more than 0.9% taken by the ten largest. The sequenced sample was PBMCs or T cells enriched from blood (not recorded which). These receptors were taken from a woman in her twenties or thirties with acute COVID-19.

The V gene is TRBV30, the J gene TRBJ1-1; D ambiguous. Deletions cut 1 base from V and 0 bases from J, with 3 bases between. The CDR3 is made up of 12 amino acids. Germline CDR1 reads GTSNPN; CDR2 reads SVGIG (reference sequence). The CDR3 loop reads CAWSALNTEAFF. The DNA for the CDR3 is TGTGCCTGGAGTGCCTTGAACACTGAAGCTTTCTTT.

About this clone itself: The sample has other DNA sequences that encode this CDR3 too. The CDR3: CASSLAGTSGGTDTQYF. The CDR3 nucleotides read TGTGCCAGCAGCTTAGCAGGGACTAGCGGGGGCACAGATACGCAGTATTTT. V and J are TRBV7-2 and TRBJ2-3; 13 bases match TRBD2. The CDR3 spans 17 residues. Germline V gives CDR1 SGHTA, CDR2 FQGNSA. V lost 0 bases and J lost 1; bases outside the gene matches: 1.

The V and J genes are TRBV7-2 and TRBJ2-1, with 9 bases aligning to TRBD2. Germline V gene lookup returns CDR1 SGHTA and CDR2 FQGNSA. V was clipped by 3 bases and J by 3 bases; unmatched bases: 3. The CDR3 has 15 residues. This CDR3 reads CASSFSGSYYNEQFF. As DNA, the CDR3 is TGTGCCAGCAGCTTTAGCGGGAGCTACTACAATGAGCAGTTCTTC.

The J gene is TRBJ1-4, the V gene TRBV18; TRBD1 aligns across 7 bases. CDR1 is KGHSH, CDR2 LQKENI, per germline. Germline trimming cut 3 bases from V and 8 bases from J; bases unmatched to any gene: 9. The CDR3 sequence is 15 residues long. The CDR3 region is CASSPLDRQGEKLFF. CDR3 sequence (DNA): TGTGCCAGCTCACCCTTGGACAGGCAGGGGGAAAAACTGTTTTTT.

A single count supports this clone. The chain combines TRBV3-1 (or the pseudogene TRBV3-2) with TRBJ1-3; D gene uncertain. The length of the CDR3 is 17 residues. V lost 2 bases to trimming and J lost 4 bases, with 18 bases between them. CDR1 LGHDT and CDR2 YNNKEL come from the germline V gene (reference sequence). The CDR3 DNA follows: TGTGCCAGCAGCCAATTGAGTCCCGGGGTTTCCGGAAACACCATATATTTT. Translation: CASSQLSPGVSGNTIYF.

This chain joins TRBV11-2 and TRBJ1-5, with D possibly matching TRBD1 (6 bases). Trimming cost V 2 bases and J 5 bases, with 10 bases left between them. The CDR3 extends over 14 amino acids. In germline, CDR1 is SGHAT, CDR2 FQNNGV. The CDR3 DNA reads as TGTGCCAGCAGCTTACAGGGGAAGGATCAGCCCCAGCATTTT. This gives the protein CASSLQGKDQPQHF. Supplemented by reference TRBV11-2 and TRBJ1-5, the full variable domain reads EAGVAQSPRYKIIEKRQSVAFWCNPISGHATLYWYQQILGQGPKLLIQFQNNGVVDDSQLPKDRFSAERLKGVDSTLKIQPAKLEDSAVYLCASSLQGKDQPQHFGDGTRLSIL.

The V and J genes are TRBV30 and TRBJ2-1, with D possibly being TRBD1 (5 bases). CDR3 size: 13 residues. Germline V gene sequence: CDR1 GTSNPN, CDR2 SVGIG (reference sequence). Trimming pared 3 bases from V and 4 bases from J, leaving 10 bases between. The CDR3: CAWSQDRYNEQFF. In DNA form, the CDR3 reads TGTGCCTGGAGCCAAGACAGATACAATGAGCAGTTCTTC.

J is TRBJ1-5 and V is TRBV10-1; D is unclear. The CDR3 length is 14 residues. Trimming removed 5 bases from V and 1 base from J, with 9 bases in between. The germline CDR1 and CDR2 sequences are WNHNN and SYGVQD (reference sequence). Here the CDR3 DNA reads TGCGCCAGCAGTCGGACGGGGAGCAATCAGCCCCAGCATTTT. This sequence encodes CASSRTGSNQPQHF.

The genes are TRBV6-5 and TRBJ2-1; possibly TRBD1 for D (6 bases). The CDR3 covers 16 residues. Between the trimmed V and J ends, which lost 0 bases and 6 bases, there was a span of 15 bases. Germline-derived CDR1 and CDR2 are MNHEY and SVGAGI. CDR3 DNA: TGTGCCAGCAGTTACTCAGGTCAGGGGAAATCCAATGAGCAGTTCTTC. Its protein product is CASSYSGQGKSNEQFF.

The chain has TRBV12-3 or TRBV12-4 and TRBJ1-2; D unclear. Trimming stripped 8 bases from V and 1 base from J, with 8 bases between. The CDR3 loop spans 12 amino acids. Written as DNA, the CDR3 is TGTGCCAGCTTTGCAGTTAACTATGGCTACACCTTC. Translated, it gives CASFAVNYGYTF.

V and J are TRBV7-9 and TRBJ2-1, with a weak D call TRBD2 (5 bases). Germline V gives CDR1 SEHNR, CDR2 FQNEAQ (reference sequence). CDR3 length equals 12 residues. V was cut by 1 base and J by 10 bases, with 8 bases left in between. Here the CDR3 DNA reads TGTGCCAGCAGCTTAGACCCGGGGGAGCAGTTCTTC. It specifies CASSLDPGEQFF.

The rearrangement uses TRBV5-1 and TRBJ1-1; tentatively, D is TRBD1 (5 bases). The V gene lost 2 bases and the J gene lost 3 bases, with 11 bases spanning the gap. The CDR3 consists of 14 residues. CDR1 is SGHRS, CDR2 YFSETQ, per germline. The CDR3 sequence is CASSFGGRDTEAFF. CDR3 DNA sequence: TGCGCCAGCAGCTTTGGGGGGAGGGACACTGAAGCTTTCTTT.

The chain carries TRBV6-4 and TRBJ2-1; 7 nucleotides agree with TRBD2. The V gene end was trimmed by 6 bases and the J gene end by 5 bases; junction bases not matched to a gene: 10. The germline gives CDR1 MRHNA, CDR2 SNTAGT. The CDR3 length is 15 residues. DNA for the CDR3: TGTGCCAGCAGCCTATCAGCGGGGTTCAACAATGAGCAGTTCTTC. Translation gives CASSLSAGFNNEQFF.

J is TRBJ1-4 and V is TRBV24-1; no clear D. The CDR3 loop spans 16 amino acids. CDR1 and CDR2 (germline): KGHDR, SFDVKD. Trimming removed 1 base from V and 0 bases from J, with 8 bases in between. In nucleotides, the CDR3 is TGTGCCACCAGTGATTTTCTTGAGGCAACTAATGAAAAACTGTTTTTT. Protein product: CATSDFLEATNEKLFF.

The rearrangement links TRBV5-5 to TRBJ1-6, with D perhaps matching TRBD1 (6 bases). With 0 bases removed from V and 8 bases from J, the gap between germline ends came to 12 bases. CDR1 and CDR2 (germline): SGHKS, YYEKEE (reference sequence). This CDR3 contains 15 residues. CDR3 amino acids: CASSLGTGRDSPLHF. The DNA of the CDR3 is TGTGCCAGCAGCTTGGGAACAGGGAGGGATTCACCCCTCCACTTT.

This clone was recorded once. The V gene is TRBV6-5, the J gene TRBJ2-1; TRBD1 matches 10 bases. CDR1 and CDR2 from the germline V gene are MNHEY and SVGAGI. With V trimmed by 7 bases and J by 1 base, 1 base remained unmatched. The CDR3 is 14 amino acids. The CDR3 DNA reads TGTGCCAGCACGGGACAGGGGTCCTACAATGAGCAGTTCTTC. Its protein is CASTGQGSYNEQFF.

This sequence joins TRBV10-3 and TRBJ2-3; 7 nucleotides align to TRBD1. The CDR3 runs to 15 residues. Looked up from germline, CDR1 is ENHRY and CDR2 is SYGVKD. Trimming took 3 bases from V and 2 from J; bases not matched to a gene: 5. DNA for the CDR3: TGTGCCATCAGTGACAGGGGGAGTTACACAGATACGCAGTATTTT. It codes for CAISDRGSYTDTQYF.

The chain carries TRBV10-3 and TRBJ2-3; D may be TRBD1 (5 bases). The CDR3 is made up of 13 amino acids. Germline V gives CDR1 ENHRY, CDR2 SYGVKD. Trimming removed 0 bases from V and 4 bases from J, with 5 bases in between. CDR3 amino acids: CAISESGADTQYF. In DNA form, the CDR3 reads TGTGCCATCAGTGAGTCAGGGGCAGATACGCAGTATTTT.

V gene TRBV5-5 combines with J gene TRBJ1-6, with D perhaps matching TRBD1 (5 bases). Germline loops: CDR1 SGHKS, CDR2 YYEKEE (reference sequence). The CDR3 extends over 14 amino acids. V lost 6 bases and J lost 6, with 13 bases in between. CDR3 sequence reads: CASTKTVGNSPLHF. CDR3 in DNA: TGTGCCAGCACCAAGACAGTGGGTAATTCACCCCTCCACTTT.

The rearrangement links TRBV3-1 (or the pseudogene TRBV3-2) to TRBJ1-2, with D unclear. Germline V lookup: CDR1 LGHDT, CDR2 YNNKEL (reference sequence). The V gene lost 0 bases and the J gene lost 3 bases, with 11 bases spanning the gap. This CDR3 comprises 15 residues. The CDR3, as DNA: TGTGCCAGCAGCCAAGATTCGGGTTGGGACTATGGCTACACCTTC. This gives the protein CASSQDSGWDYGYTF.

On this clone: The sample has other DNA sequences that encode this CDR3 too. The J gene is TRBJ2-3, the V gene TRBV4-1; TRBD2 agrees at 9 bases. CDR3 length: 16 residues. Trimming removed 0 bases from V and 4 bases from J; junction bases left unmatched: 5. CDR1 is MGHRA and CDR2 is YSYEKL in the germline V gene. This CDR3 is CASSQESSGGADTQYF. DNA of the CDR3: TGCGCCAGCAGCCAAGAGAGTAGCGGGGGAGCAGATACGCAGTATTTT.

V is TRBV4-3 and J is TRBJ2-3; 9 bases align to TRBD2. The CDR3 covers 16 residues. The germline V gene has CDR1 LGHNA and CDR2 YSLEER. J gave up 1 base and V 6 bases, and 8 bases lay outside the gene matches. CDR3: CASSHLAGDRTDTQYF. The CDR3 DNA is TGCGCCAGCAGTCATTTAGCGGGGGACCGCACAGATACGCAGTATTTT.

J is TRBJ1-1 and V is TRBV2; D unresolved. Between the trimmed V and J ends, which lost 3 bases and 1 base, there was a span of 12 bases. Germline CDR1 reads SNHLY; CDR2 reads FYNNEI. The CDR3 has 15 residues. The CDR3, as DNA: TGTGCCAGCAGTGAGTTCTGGGAGGGGAACACTGAAGCTTTCTTT. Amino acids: CASSEFWEGNTEAFF.

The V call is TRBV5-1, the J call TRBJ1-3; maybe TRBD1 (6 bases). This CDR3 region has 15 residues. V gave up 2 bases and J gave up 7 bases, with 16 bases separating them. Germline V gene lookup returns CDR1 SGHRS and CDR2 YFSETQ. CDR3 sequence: CASSLSTGLQNTIYF. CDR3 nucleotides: TGCGCCAGCAGCTTAAGTACAGGGTTACAGAACACCATATATTTT.

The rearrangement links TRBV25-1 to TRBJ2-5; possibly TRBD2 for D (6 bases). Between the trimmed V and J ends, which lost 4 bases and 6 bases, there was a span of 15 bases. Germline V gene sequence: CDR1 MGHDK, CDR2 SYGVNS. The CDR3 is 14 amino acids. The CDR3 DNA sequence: TGTGCCAGCAGTGTCCGGGGACTGACGAAGACCCAGTACTTC. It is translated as CASSVRGLTKTQYF.

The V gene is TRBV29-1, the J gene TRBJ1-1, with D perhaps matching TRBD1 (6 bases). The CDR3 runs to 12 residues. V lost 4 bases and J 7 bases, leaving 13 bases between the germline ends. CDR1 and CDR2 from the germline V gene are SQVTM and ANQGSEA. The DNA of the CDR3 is TGCAGCGTTGCGACAGGAGCCTATGAAGCTTTCTTT. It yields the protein CSVATGAYEAFF.

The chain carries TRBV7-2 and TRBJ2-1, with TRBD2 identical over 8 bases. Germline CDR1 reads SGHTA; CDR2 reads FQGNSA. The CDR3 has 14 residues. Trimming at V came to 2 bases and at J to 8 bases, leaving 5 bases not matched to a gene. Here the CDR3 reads CASSLSGGRYEQFF. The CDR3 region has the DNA TGTGCCAGCAGCTTATCGGGGGGGCGGTATGAGCAGTTCTTC.

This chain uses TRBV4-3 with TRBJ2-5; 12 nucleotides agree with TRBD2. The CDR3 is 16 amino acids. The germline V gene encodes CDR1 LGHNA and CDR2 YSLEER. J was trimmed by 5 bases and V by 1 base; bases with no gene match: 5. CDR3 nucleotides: TGCGCCAGCAGCCAAGGGCTAGCGGGGGGGCGTGAGACCCAGTACTTC. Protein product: CASSQGLAGGRETQYF.

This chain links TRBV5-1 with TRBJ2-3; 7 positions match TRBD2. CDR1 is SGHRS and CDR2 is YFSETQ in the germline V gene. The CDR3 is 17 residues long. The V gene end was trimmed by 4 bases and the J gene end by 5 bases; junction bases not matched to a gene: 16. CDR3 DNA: TGCGCCAGCAGCCCACGGCGAATCTCGGGGGAGGGAGATACGCAGTATTTT. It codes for CASSPRRISGEGDTQYF.

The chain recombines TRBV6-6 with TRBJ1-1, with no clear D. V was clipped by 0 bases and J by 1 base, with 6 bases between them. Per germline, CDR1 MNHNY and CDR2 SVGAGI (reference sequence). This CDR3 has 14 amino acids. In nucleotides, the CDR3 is TGTGCCAGCAGTTACTCCCGGGAGAACACTGAAGCTTTCTTT. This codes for CASSYSRENTEAFF.

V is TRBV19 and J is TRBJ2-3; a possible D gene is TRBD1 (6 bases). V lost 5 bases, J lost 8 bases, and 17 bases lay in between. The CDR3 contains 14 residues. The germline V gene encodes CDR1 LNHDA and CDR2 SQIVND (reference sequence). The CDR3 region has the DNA TGTGCCAGTAGTTTCCGGACAGCCGCCGGTACGCAGTATTTT. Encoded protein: CASSFRTAAGTQYF.

The CDR3 DNA sequence: TGTGCCACCAGTGATTTGACCGGGACAGGGGAAGAGACCCAGTACTTC. Translating it yields CATSDLTGTGEETQYF. The V and J genes are TRBV24-1 and TRBJ2-5; 10 bases agree with TRBD1. The junction had 3 bases not matched to a gene; V was cut back by 0 bases and J by 3 bases. The CDR3 spans 16 residues. The V gene's germline CDR1 is KGHDR and CDR2 SFDVKD.